The 27 T cell receptor beta chains listed next were all sequenced from one sample in a study of blood T cell repertoires in COVID-19. Clones were read by immunoSEQ multiplex PCR, and TCRdb kept only the in-frame ones, dropping some. The table shows approximately 62,000 clones, with about 81% occurring only once. Sequencing was performed on peripheral blood. These receptors were obtained from a man older than 75 with acute or convalescent COVID-19.

For the CDR3, the DNA is TGCGCCAGCAGCTTGGCCCCTGACAGGTCCTACAATGAGCAGTTCTTC. It encodes CASSLAPDRSYNEQFF. The chain has TRBV5-1 and TRBJ2-1, with D perhaps TRBD1 (6 bases). Trimming took 0 bases from V and 1 from J, leaving 11 bases between them. The CDR3 sequence is 16 residues long. Looked up from germline, CDR1 is SGHRS and CDR2 is YFSETQ.

The chain links TRBV3-1 (or the pseudogene TRBV3-2) to TRBJ1-6; D ambiguous. Germline CDR1 LGHDT, CDR2 YNNKEL (reference sequence). This CDR3 is built from 14 residues. V lost 4 bases, J lost 10 bases, and 14 bases lay in between. CDR3 residues: CASSLREVRSPLHF. The CDR3 DNA is TGTGCCAGCAGCCTCAGAGAGGTACGGTCACCCCTCCACTTT.

Only one count was recorded for this clone. The rearrangement joins TRBV4-1 to TRBJ2-7, with 9 nucleotides matching TRBD1. This CDR3 is 15 amino acids long. Germline lookup yields CDR1 MGHRA and CDR2 YSYEKL. The trim removed 5 bases at V and 5 bases at J, leaving 10 bases unmatched. In nucleotides, the CDR3 is TGCGCCAGCAGCGCCCGGACAGGGGAAAATCACGAGCAGTACTTC. This translates into CASSARTGENHEQYF.

The chain is built from TRBV3-1 (or the pseudogene TRBV3-2) and TRBJ2-5; D gene uncertain. The CDR3 extends over 12 amino acids. The V gene's germline CDR1 is LGHDT and CDR2 YNNKEL (reference sequence). V was trimmed by 4 bases and J by 4 bases, leaving 7 bases between them. In nucleotides, the CDR3 is TGTGCCAGCAGCCGAGGCACAGAGACCCAGTACTTC. This sequence encodes CASSRGTETQYF.

This chain connects TRBV5-6 to TRBJ1-2; 10 nucleotides align to TRBD1. Germline V gene sequence: CDR1 SGHDT, CDR2 YYEEEE. V lost 5 bases to trimming and J lost 3 bases; unmatched junction nucleotides: 7. The CDR3 extends over 15 amino acids. The CDR3 DNA reads as TGTGCCAGCAGAGACAGGGGGCTCAATGACTATGGCTACACCTTC. Amino acids: CASRDRGLNDYGYTF. The full variable domain, its missing parts supplied by reference TRBV5-6 and TRBJ1-2, is DAGVTQSPTHLIKTRGQQVTLRCSPKSGHDTVSWYQQALGQGPQFIFQYYEEEERQRGNFPDRFSGHQFPNYSSELNVNALLLGDSALYLCASRDRGLNDYGYTFGSGTRLTVV.

The J gene is TRBJ1-1, the V gene TRBV18; tentative D call: TRBD1 (5 bases). This CDR3 contains 13 residues. The V end lost 6 bases, the J end lost 11 bases, and 19 bases lay between the germline ends. Germline assignment: CDR1 KGHSH and CDR2 LQKENI. Here the CDR3 DNA reads TGTGCCAGCTCCCTAGACAGTAACCCAGGGGCTTTCTTT. Translating it yields CASSLDSNPGAFF.

The rearrangement uses TRBV19 and TRBJ1-2; the D gene is possibly TRBD1 (5 bases). The CDR3 has 14 residues. With 1 base removed from V and 8 bases from J, the gap between germline ends came to 14 bases. Germline V lookup: CDR1 LNHDA, CDR2 SQIVND (reference sequence). CDR3 in amino acids: CASSIGDRGMGYTF. The CDR3 DNA reads TGTGCCAGTAGTATAGGAGACAGAGGAATGGGCTACACCTTC. The full variable domain, completed using reference TRBV19 and TRBJ1-2, is DGGITQSPKYLFRKEGQNVTLSCEQNLNHDAMYWYRQDPGQGLRLIYYSQIVNDFQKGDIAEGYSVSREKKESFPLTVTSAQKNPTAFYLCASSIGDRGMGYTFGSGTRLTVV.

As DNA, the CDR3 is TGTGCCAGCAGTGATCGAGCCGGAGTCCGGGGCAATCAGCCCCAGCATTTT. Protein: CASSDRAGVRGNQPQHF. This chain joins TRBV2 and TRBJ1-5; D not certain. CDR1 is SNHLY and CDR2 is FYNNEI in the germline V gene. This CDR3 has 17 amino acids. The V gene lost 3 bases and the J gene lost 2 bases, with 17 bases spanning the gap.

This clone was picked up many times. The rearrangement uses TRBV18 and TRBJ1-1; D ambiguous. In germline, CDR1 is KGHSH, CDR2 LQKENI. This CDR3 is built from 16 residues. With 3 bases removed from V and 5 bases from J, the gap between germline ends came to 19 bases. The CDR3 protein is CASSPRSRVEGTEAFF. CDR3 coding DNA: TGTGCCAGCTCACCCAGGTCGAGGGTAGAGGGTACTGAAGCTTTCTTT.

This chain joins TRBV29-1 and TRBJ1-1; D is perhaps TRBD1 (5 bases). The CDR3 runs 14 residues. Trimming stripped 7 bases from V and 1 base from J, with 16 bases between. Per germline, CDR1 SQVTM and CDR2 ANQGSEA. The CDR3 coding sequence is TGCAGCGCCTGGGAGGGGTGGGAGAACACTGAAGCTTTCTTT. Its translation is CSAWEGWENTEAFF. The full variable domain, in which reference TRBV29-1 and TRBJ1-1 provide the parts outside the CDR3, is SAVISQKPSRDICQRGTSLTIQCQVDSQVTMMFWYRQQPGQSLTLIATANQGSEATYESGFVIDKFPISRPNLTFSTLTVSNMSPEDSSIYLCSAWEGWENTEAFFGQGTRLTVV.

The rearrangement uses TRBV18 and TRBJ2-6, with 13 bases aligning to TRBD2. The CDR3 sequence is 22 residues long. Germline CDR1 KGHSH, CDR2 LQKENI. V trimming: 3 bases; J trimming: 0 bases; junction bases outside the gene matches: 14. CDR3 residues: CASSPIYRLAGGSSSGANVLTF. CDR3 nucleotide sequence: TGTGCCAGCTCACCCATATATAGACTAGCGGGGGGCTCAAGCTCTGGGGCCAACGTCCTGACTTTC. The full variable domain, rest sourced from reference TRBV18 and TRBJ2-6, is NAGVMQNPRHLVRRRGQEARLRCSPMKGHSHVYWYRQLPEEGLKFMVYLQKENIIDESGMPKERFSAEFPKEGPSILRIQQVVRGDSAAYFCASSPIYRLAGGSSSGANVLTFGAGSRLTVL.

V usage is TRBV2 and J usage is TRBJ1-2; D is possibly TRBD1 (5 bases). V was shortened by 6 bases and J by 6 bases, with 11 bases between the two germline ends. Germline V gene data show CDR1 as SNHLY and CDR2 as FYNNEI. The CDR3 has 12 amino acids. This chain's CDR3 is CASSQDTDGYTF. The CDR3 DNA reads as TGTGCCAGCAGCCAGGACACCGATGGCTACACCTTC.

This sequence joins TRBV6-7 and TRBJ2-2; D not certain. TRBV6-7 is labeled an ORF, and its function is uncertain. The CDR3 length is 17 residues. V was shortened by 2 bases and J by 0 bases, with 13 bases between the two germline ends. Here the CDR3 DNA reads TGTGCCAGCAGTTACCCGATTGACAACGCGAACACCGGGGAGCTGTTTTTT. This codes for CASSYPIDNANTGELFF.

The chain uses TRBV4-1 and TRBJ1-2, with D maybe TRBD1 (5 bases). Trimming removed 2 bases at V and 4 bases at J, with 14 bases between. This CDR3 is built from 15 residues. CDR1 MGHRA and CDR2 YSYEKL come from the germline V gene. CDR3 DNA sequence: TGCGCCAGCAGCCAACCGGAGGGCAGGGCCTATGGCTACACCTTC. This translates into CASSQPEGRAYGYTF.

The V and J genes are TRBV6-5 and TRBJ2-5; 8 bases agree with TRBD1. This CDR3 spans 15 amino acids. The V and J ends lost 6 bases and 1 base, in that order; junction bases with no gene match: 7. The germline CDR1 and CDR2 sequences are MNHEY and SVGAGI. CDR3 DNA: TGTGCCAGCAGGCGGGACAGGCGACTCCAAGAGACCCAGTACTTC. It is translated as CASRRDRRLQETQYF.

The genes are TRBV7-8 and TRBJ1-2; 9 bases fit TRBD1. CDR1 and CDR2 from the germline V gene are SGHVS and FQNEAQ. Trimming cost V 5 bases and J 8 bases; bases outside gene matches: 6. The CDR3 is 13 residues long. CDR3 DNA: TGTGCCAGCAGCGAAGGACAGGGGATAGGCTACACCTTC. This encodes CASSEGQGIGYTF.

The V call is TRBV10-1, the J call TRBJ1-1; perhaps TRBD1 as D (6 bases). The CDR3 extends over 13 amino acids. V dropped 5 bases and J dropped 5 bases, with 12 bases sitting between them. CDR1 and CDR2 (germline): WNHNN, SYGVQD (reference sequence). CDR3: CASSTGPGTEAFF. CDR3 sequence (DNA): TGCGCCAGCAGTACAGGGCCGGGAACTGAAGCTTTCTTT.

The genes are TRBV6-2 or TRBV6-3 and TRBJ2-7; TRBD1 is a possible D gene (5 bases). V was cut by 4 bases and J by 5 bases, with 15 bases left in between. The CDR3 has 14 residues. Germline values: CDR1 MNHEY, CDR2 SVGEGT. In DNA form, the CDR3 reads TGTGCCAGCAGTTTTCAAGGGGTGGTGAACGAGCAGTACTTC. This sequence encodes CASSFQGVVNEQYF.

The genes are TRBV11-3 and TRBJ2-2; 10 positions match TRBD1. Germline-derived CDR1 and CDR2 are SGHNT and YENEEA. The CDR3 covers 15 residues. V trimming: 3 bases; J trimming: 6 bases; junction bases outside the gene matches: 4. In nucleotides, the CDR3 is TGTGCCAGCAGCTTTCGACAGGGGGCCCCCGGGGAGCTGTTTTTT. Translated, it gives CASSFRQGAPGELFF.

This clone was detected only a few times. The chain joins TRBV4-1 to TRBJ2-5, with D possibly matching TRBD1 (6 bases). This CDR3 has 17 amino acids. Per the germline V gene, CDR1 is MGHRA and CDR2 is YSYEKL. Between the trimmed V and J ends, which lost 0 bases and 0 bases, there was a span of 14 bases. The CDR3 bases are TGCGCCAGCAGCCAAGACAGGGGTAGTTTTGACCAAGAGACCCAGTACTTC. Protein sequence: CASSQDRGSFDQETQYF.

The chain recombines TRBV5-1 with TRBJ1-3; tentatively, D is TRBD1 (5 bases). Trimming removed 2 bases at V and 1 base at J, with 13 bases between. The CDR3 contains 16 residues. The V gene's germline CDR1 is SGHRS and CDR2 YFSETQ. CDR3 sequence reads: CASSLGVQGSGNTIYF. CDR3 coding DNA: TGCGCCAGCAGCTTAGGTGTCCAGGGTTCTGGAAACACCATATATTTT.

This chain joins TRBV3-1 (or the pseudogene TRBV3-2) and TRBJ2-5, with D possibly TRBD2 on 5 matching bases. This CDR3 has 14 amino acids. The V gene's germline CDR1 is LGHDT and CDR2 YNNKEL (reference sequence). Trimming left V 1 base short and J 4 bases short, with 10 bases between. The CDR3 nucleotides read TGTGCCAGCAGCCAAGGCCAGCGGTTAGAGACCCAGTACTTC. Amino acids: CASSQGQRLETQYF.

V gene TRBV30 combines with J gene TRBJ2-2; D is possibly TRBD1 (6 bases). CDR1 and CDR2 (germline): GTSNPN, SVGIG (reference sequence). This CDR3 contains 13 residues. Between the trimmed V and J ends, which lost 0 bases and 6 bases, there was a span of 8 bases. The CDR3 DNA sequence: TGTGCCTGGAGTGTATCAGGGGCCGGGGAGCTGTTTTTT. Translating it yields CAWSVSGAGELFF.

The chain couples TRBV5-6 to TRBJ2-1; TRBD1 matches 8 bases. The junction had 6 bases not matched to a gene; V was cut back by 0 bases and J by 4 bases. This CDR3 is built from 16 residues. Germline CDR1 reads SGHDT; CDR2 reads YYEEEE. The DNA of the CDR3 is TGTGCCAGCAGCTTGGTAGGACAGGGATTGTACAATGAGCAGTTCTTC. It codes for CASSLVGQGLYNEQFF.

The chain employs TRBV6-5 and TRBJ1-2; 7 nucleotides match TRBD1. The CDR3 consists of 14 residues. From germline, CDR1 is MNHEY and CDR2 SVGAGI. J lost 3 bases, V lost 2 bases, and 3 bases had no gene match. The CDR3 region has the DNA TGTGCCAGCAGTTACGAGGGGGCAGACTATGGCTACACCTTC. Translation gives CASSYEGADYGYTF.

The rearrangement joins TRBV7-2 to TRBJ2-3, with 9 nucleotides matching TRBD1. The CDR3 length is 15 residues. Looked up from germline, CDR1 is SGHTA and CDR2 is FQGNSA. J gave up 2 bases and V 4 bases, and 4 bases lay outside the gene matches. The CDR3 region is CASSSGTGYTDTQYF. The CDR3 nucleotides are TGTGCCAGCAGCTCCGGGACAGGGTACACAGATACGCAGTATTTT. Full variable domain (rest looked up from reference TRBV7-2 and TRBJ2-3): GAGVSQSPSNKVTEKGKDVELRCDPISGHTALYWYRQSLGQGLEFLIYFQGNSAPDKSGLPSDRFSAERTGGSVSTLTIQRTQQEDSAVYLCASSSGTGYTDTQYFGPGTRLTVL.

This clone came up a few times. V is TRBV19 and J is TRBJ1-3, with 7 bases that match TRBD1. The CDR3 runs to 15 residues. Per the germline V gene, CDR1 is LNHDA and CDR2 is SQIVND (reference sequence). Unmatched junction bases numbered 3, after V lost 1 base and J lost 3 bases. In DNA form, the CDR3 reads TGTGCCAGTAGTATAGTGGGGACAGATGGAAACACCATATATTTT. Translating gives CASSIVGTDGNTIYF.